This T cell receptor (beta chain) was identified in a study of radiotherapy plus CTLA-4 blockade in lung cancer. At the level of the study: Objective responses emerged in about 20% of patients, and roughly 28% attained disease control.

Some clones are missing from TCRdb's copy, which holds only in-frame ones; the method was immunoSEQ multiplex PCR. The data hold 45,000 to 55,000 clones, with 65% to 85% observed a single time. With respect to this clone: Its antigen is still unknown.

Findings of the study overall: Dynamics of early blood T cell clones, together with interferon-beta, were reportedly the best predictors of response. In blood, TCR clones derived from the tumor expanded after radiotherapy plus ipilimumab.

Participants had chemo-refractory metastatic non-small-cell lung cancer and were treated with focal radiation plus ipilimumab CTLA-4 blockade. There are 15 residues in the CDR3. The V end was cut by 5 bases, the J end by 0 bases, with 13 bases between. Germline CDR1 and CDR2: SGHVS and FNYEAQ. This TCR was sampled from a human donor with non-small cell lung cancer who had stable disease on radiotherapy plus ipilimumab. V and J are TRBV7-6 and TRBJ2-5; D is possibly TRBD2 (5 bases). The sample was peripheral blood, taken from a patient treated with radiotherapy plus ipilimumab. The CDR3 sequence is CASSQAGTNQETQYF. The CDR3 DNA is TGTGCCAGCAGCCAGGCGGGCACCAACCAAGAGACCCAGTACTTC. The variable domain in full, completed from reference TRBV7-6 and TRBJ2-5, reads GAGVSQSPRYKVTKRGQDVALRCDPISGHVSLYWYRQALGQGPEFLTYFNYEAQQDKSGLPNDRFSAERPEGSISTLTIQRTEQRDSAMYRCASSQAGTNQETQYFGPGTRLLVL.